This entry lists 9 T cell receptor beta chains sequenced from one sample in a study of OX40 agonist ivuxolimab in advanced cancers. The data were produced by immunoSEQ multiplex PCR, yet TCRdb's version contains in-frame clones alone and is incomplete. This table has some 62,000 clones, 92% appearing once. The material was CD4+ or CD8+ T cells sorted from blood, obtained in a trial of the OX40 agonist ivuxolimab. These receptor sequences come from an adult with an advanced solid tumor such as melanoma, head and neck, liver or kidney cancer.

The chain carries TRBV6-1 and TRBJ2-7, with 8 bases aligning to TRBD1. The germline CDR1 and CDR2 sequences are MNHNS and SASEGT. The junction had 7 bases not matched to a gene; V was cut back by 1 base and J by 5 bases. The CDR3 contains 15 residues. Written as DNA, the CDR3 is TGTGCCAGCAGTGAAGTGCAGGGGGCGAGAAACGAGCAGTACTTC. Residues: CASSEVQGARNEQYF.

V is TRBV19 and J is TRBJ2-5, with TRBD1 identical over 8 bases. Germline trimming cut 7 bases from V and 3 bases from J; bases unmatched to any gene: 7. Germline V gives CDR1 LNHDA, CDR2 SQIVND (reference sequence). The CDR3 has 14 residues. For the CDR3, the DNA is TGTGCCAGTACCGCACAGGGGGAGGAAGAGACCCAGTACTTC. The encoded protein is CASTAQGEEETQYF.

The chain links TRBV6-5 to TRBJ2-7; 7 bases match TRBD2. This CDR3 region has 14 residues. V lost 5 bases, J lost 6 bases, and 10 bases stayed unmatched. CDR1 is MNHEY, CDR2 SVGAGI, per germline. CDR3 DNA sequence: TGTGCCAGCAGTACCACCTGGGGGGGACGCGAGCAGTACTTC. This sequence encodes CASSTTWGGREQYF.

The chain is built from TRBV19 and TRBJ2-3, with TRBD2 matching 7 bases. Germline V CDR1 and CDR2: LNHDA, SQIVND (reference sequence). V was clipped by 7 bases and J by 3 bases; unmatched bases: 7. The CDR3 length is 14 residues. This CDR3 is CASTEGRATDTQYF. Here the CDR3 DNA reads TGTGCCAGTACGGAGGGGAGGGCAACAGATACGCAGTATTTT.

This clone was seen once. DNA for the CDR3: TGCGCCAGCAGCTTGGGGACAGGGGGCAACACCGGGGAGCTGTTTTTT. It specifies CASSLGTGGNTGELFF. V usage is TRBV5-1 and J usage is TRBJ2-2, with 11 nucleotides matching TRBD1. Germline CDR1 SGHRS, CDR2 YFSETQ. Losses at the gene ends were 0 bases for V and 2 bases for J; bases not matched to a gene: 0. The CDR3 has 16 residues.

The chain recombines TRBV11-2 with TRBJ2-7; possibly TRBD2 for D (6 bases). The CDR3 length is 15 residues. The V end was cut by 1 base, the J end by 3 bases, with 13 bases between. Germline values: CDR1 SGHAT, CDR2 FQNNGV. The CDR3 reads CASSLGVGGVYEQYF. In DNA, the CDR3 is TGTGCCAGCAGCTTAGGAGTTGGAGGGGTCTACGAGCAGTACTTC.

CDR3 protein: CASKGRANTEAFF. In nucleotides, the CDR3 is TGTGCCAGTAAGGGCAGGGCGAACACTGAAGCTTTCTTT. The chain joins TRBV19 to TRBJ1-1, with D possibly matching TRBD1 (5 bases). The V and J ends lost 7 bases and 1 base respectively, with 10 bases between them. The CDR3 covers 13 residues. The germline V gene has CDR1 LNHDA and CDR2 SQIVND (reference sequence).

The chain uses TRBV29-1 and TRBJ2-3; no firm D call. There are 11 residues in the CDR3. Per the germline V gene, CDR1 is SQVTM and CDR2 is ANQGSEA. Trimming removed 5 bases from V and 3 bases from J, with 6 bases in between. In nucleotides, the CDR3 is TGCAGCGTTCTCCCGACAGATACGCAGTATTTT. It yields the protein CSVLPTDTQYF.

The chain's CDR3 is CASNLPGGDGETQYF. CDR3 DNA sequence: TGTGCCAGCAACTTGCCTGGGGGGGATGGAGAGACCCAGTACTTC. The rearrangement uses TRBV7-3 and TRBJ2-5; 7 bases are shared with TRBD2. J was trimmed by 4 bases and V by 7 bases; bases with no gene match: 12. CDR3 size: 15 residues. CDR1 SGHTA and CDR2 FQGTGA come from the germline V gene.